The sequence of this T cell receptor beta chain was determined in a study of T cell changes during pregnancy in multiple sclerosis. Repertoires were generated with immunoSEQ multiplex PCR, while TCRdb's copy carries only in-frame clones and drops some. The table records 90,000 or so clones, 92% of them present only once. The germline gives CDR1 SGHTA, CDR2 FQGTGA. V gave up 6 bases and J gave up 4 bases; unmatched junction bases: 3. The CDR3 contains 13 residues. This sample comprised peripheral blood, obtained in the first trimester of pregnancy. The V gene is TRBV7-3, the J gene TRBJ2-3, with 8 nucleotides matching TRBD1. This TCR came from a female donor with multiple sclerosis, enrolled in a pregnancy study. CDR3 region: CASSPQGADTQYF. CDR3 bases: TGTGCCAGCAGTCCACAGGGGGCAGATACGCAGTATTTT.